The clone carrying this T cell receptor beta chain was counted a few times. Its antigen is unknown. This specimen belongs to a study of cytomegalovirus exposure and HLA in healthy donors. Points from the study as a whole: Rarity characterized most TCR sequences, yet some public TCRs appeared in many donors.

Libraries were prepared by immunoSEQ multiplex PCR; TCRdb keeps only in-frame clonotypes and omits some of them. The sample includes around 160,000 clones, approximately 84% of them seen just once. Sequencing input: PBMCs. The receptor was derived from a man aged 25-45 years in good health and CMV-seropositive.

DNA of the CDR3: TGTGCCAGCAGTGAGGGGTTGGGACTAGCGGGGTACAATGAGCAGTTCTTC. This codes for CASSEGLGLAGYNEQFF. The chain joins TRBV2 to TRBJ2-1, with 13 bases lining up with TRBD2. Losses at the gene ends were 3 bases for V and 4 bases for J; bases not matched to a gene: 6. The CDR3 is made up of 17 amino acids. In germline, CDR1 is SNHLY, CDR2 FYNNEI. Filled out from reference TRBV2 and TRBJ2-1, the complete variable domain reads EPEVTQTPSHQVTQMGQEVILRCVPISNHLYFYWYRQILGQKVEFLVSFYNNEISEKSEIFDDQFSVERPDGSNFTLKIRSTKLEDSAMYFCASSEGLGLAGYNEQFFGPGTRLTVL.